The TCR beta chain under discussion was sequenced for a study of response to subunit inactivated influenza vaccine. TCRdb redid the calling of the RT-PCR reads with MiXCR, one entry per CDR3 protein. The table lists under 950,000 distinct CDR3 sequences, 21% of them singletons. Whole-study findings and limits: Few additional T cells are recruited per seasonal influenza vaccination, authors suggested.

The germline gives CDR1 DFQATT, CDR2 SNEGSKA (reference sequence). The CDR3 is 15 residues long. The V segment lost 5 bases and the J segment 3 bases; nucleotides outside the gene matches: 10. For this clonotype: Its matching antigen is unknown.

Sequences were derived from PBMCs from blood, sampled about 5 days after vaccination. This chain links TRBV20-1 with TRBJ1-5, with 7 nucleotides matching TRBD1. This receptor was taken from a man between 45 and 60 years old who received an inactivated influenza vaccine. CDR3 residues: CSAPSGTANNQPQHF. DNA of the CDR3: TGCAGTGCTCCCTCCGGGACAGCGAACAATCAGCCCCAGCATTTT.